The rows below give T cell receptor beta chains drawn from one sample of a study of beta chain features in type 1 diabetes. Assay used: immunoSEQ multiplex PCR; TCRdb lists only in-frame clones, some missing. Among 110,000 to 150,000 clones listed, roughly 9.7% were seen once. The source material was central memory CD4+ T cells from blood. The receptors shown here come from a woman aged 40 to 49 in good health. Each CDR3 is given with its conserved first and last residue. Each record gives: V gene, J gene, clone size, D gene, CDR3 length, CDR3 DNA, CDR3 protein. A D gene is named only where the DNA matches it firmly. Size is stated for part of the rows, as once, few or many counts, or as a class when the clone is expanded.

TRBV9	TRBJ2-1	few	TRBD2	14	TGTGCCAGCAGCGTAGGGACTAGCGGGGGAATGCAGTTCTTC	CASSVGTSGGMQFF
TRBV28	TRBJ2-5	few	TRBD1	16	TGTGCCAGCAGCCGGGACAGGTTGGGGGGCCAAGAGACCCAGTACTTC	CASSRDRLGGQETQYF
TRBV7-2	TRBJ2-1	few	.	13	TGTGCCAGCGGAGCAGAGCTTTACAATGAGCAGTTCTTC	CASGAELYNEQFF
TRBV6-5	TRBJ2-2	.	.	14	TGTGCCAGCACAGACAGCCTGAACACCGGGGAGCTGTTTTTT	CASTDSLNTGELFF
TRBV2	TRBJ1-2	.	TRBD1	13	TGTGCCAGCACGACCTTACAGGGGAATGGCTACACCTTC	CASTTLQGNGYTF
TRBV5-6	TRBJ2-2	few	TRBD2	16	TGTGCCAGCAGCTTGTATCGGGGGGACGACACCGGGGAGCTGTTTTTT	CASSLYRGDDTGELFF
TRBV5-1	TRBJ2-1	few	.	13	TGCGCCAGCAGCCCACCAATTAGCAATGAGCAGTTCTTC	CASSPPISNEQFF
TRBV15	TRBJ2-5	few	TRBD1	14	TGTGCCACCAGCAGAAACAGGGGGACAGAGACCCAGTACTTC	CATSRNRGTETQYF
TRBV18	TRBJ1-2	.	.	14	TGTGCCAGCTCACCCGACAGGAGCAGATATGGCTACACCTTC	CASSPDRSRYGYTF
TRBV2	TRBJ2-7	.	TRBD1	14	TGTGCCAGCAAGGGGACAGGTAATACCTACGAGCAGTACTTC	CASKGTGNTYEQYF
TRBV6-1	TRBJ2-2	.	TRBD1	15	TGTGCCAGCAGTGCCTTGACAGGGGGAAGCGGGGAGCTGTTTTTT	CASSALTGGSGELFF
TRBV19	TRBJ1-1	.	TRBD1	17	TGTGCCAGTAGTATGGGGGACAGCCTCTTTGGAAATGGTGAAGCTTTCTTT	CASSMGDSLFGNGEAFF
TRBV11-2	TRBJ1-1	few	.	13	TGTGCCAGCAGCTTAGATGGTCGGATACAGGCTTTCTTT	CASSLDGRIQAFF
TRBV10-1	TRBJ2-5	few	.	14	TGCGCCAGCAGTGAGACCGGGACTGGGGAGACCCAGTACTTC	CASSETGTGETQYF
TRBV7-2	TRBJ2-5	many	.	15	TGTGCCAGCAGCACCGGGACTGCGTATCGGGAGACCCAGTACTTC	CASSTGTAYRETQYF
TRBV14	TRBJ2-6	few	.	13	TGTGCCAGCAGAGCTTCTGGGGCCAACGTCCTGACTTTC	CASRASGANVLTF